This TCR gamma chain was identified during a study of Vδ1+ human thymocytes. Points from the study as a whole: Thymic TRG and TRD repertoires appeared highly polyclonal. Thymic delta-chain repertoires held roughly 18% Vdelta2 sequences and few Vdelta3, despite high sort purity.

In the case of this clone: The target antigen is unknown. Its ends do not fully match the called genes, so a read error is possible.

The template was reverse-transcribed extracted RNA. CDR3 amplicons came from multiplex PCR with pooled V-gene forward and constant-region reverse primers. TCRdb re-called the multiplex PCR reads via CATT. Found here are under 25,000 gamma-chain clones, roughly 15% of them singletons; the top ten hold 1.5% to 2%. Germline V gene data show CDR1 as EGSTGY and CDR2 as YDSYTSSV. The CDR3 length is 11 residues. Sorted Vdelta1+ thymocytes were about 97% to 99.6% pure. This clonotype was obtained from a child in the first two years of life who had congenital heart surgery. Source material: Vdelta1+ gamma-delta thymocytes from the thymus. Subset in this sample: FACS-sorted CD3+ TCRalphabeta- TCRVdelta1+ TCRVdelta2- thymocytes. The V gene is TRGV4, the J gene TRGJ1 or TRGJ2. CDR3: CATWNGWEKLF. Written as DNA, the CDR3 is TGTGCCACCTGGAATGGATGGGAGAAACTCTTT.